This T cell receptor beta chain was obtained from a study of blood T cell repertoires in COVID-19. Study details: From the United States, Italy and Spain came samples of acute and convalescent COVID-19.

In the original analysis: Amplification from reference gene primers served as the basis for estimated nucleated cell counts. The protocol was immunoSEQ multiplex PCR, while the TCRdb copy is restricted to in-frame clones and leaves out a portion. The DNA gave D and trimming, while V, J and clone size come from that table. This sample has roughly 70,000 clones, with around 91% found just once. V lost 0 bases, J lost 0 bases, and 11 bases lay in between. The CDR3 totals 16 residues. Germline CDR1 and CDR2: SGHAT and FQNNGV. This receptor was identified in a human donor in a cohort sampled during active COVID-19. The rearrangement uses TRBV11-2 and TRBJ1-1; D gene ambiguous. The sample consisted of peripheral blood. CDR3 loop: CASSLDLSQVNTEAFF. The CDR3, as DNA: TGTGCCAGCAGCTTAGATCTAAGCCAGGTGAACACTGAAGCTTTCTTT.